This T cell receptor (beta chain) stems from a study of response to subunit inactivated influenza vaccine. Whole-study findings and limits: Authors suggested each seasonal influenza vaccination recruits few new T cells.

MiXCR was run by TCRdb on the RT-PCR reads, yielding one entry per CDR3 protein. The sample shows almost 250,000 distinct CDR3 sequences, 9% to 15% of them seen only once. The CDR3 spans 17 residues. Deletions cut 6 bases from V and 4 bases from J, with 24 bases between. Germline-derived CDR1 and CDR2 are MDHEN and SYDVKM. In this sample, this clonotype turned up a few times. Its antigen remains unidentified. The clonotype comes from a man aged 50 to 59 who received an inactivated influenza vaccine. The chain links TRBV28 to TRBJ2-5, with D perhaps being TRBD1 or TRBD2 (6 bases each). The material was non-naive T cells sorted from PBMCs, obtained less than 15 days before vaccination. The CDR3 nucleotides read TGTGCCAGCAGCCAGGTAGACATTCGGGGGCCCCTAGAGACCCAGTACTTC. It encodes CASSQVDIRGPLETQYF.